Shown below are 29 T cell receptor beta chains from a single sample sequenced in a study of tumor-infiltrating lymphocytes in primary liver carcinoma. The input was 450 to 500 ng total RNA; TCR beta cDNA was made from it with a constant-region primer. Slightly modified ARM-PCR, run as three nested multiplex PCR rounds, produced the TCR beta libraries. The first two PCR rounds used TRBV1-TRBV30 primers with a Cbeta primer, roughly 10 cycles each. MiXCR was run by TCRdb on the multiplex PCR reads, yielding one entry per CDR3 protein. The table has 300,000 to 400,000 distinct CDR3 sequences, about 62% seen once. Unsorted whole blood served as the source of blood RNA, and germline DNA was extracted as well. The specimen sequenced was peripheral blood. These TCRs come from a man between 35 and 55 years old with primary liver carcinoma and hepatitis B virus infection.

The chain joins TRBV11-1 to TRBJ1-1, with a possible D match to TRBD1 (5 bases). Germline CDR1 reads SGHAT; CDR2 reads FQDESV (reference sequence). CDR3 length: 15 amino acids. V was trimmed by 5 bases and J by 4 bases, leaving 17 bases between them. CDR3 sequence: CASSIHGAIGTEAFF. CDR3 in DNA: TGTGCCAGCAGCATACATGGGGCAATTGGCACTGAAGCTTTCTTT.

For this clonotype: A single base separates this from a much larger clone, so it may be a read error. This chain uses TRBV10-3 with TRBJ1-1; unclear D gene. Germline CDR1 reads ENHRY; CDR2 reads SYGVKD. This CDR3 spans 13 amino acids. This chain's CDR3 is CAISVAVKTEAFF. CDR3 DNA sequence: TGTGCCATCAGTGTGGCGGTGAAGACTGAAGCTTTCTTT.

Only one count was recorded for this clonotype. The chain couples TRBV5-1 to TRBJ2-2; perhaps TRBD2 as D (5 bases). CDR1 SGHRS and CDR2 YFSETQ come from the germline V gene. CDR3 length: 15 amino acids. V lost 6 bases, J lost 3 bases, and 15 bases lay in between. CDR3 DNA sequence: TGCGCCAGCAAACCGACTACAGAGGACACCGGGGAGCTGTTTTTT. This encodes CASKPTTEDTGELFF.

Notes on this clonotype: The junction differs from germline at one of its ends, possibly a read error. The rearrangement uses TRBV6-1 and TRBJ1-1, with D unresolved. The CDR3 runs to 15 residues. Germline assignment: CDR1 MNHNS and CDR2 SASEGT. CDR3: CASSVGCGVNAEAFF. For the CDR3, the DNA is TGTGCCAGCAGTGTTGGATGTGGGGTGAACGCTGAAGCTTTCTTT.

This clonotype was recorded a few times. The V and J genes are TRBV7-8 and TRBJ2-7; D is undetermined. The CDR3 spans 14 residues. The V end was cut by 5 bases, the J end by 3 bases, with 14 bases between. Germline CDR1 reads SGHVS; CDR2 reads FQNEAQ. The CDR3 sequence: CASSPQATSYEQYF. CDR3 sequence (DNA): TGTGCCAGCAGCCCCCAGGCCACAAGCTACGAGCAGTACTTC.

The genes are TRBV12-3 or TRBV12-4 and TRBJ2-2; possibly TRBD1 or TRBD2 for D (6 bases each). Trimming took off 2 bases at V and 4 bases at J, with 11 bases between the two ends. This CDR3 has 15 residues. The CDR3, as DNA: TGTGCCAGCAGTTTATGGGGGGCGCCCACCGGGGAGCTGTTTTTT. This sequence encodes CASSLWGAPTGELFF.

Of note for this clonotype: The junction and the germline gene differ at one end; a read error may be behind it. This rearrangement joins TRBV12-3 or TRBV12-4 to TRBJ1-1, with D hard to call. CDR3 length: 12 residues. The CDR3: CASGLVGFSALF. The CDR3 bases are TGTGCCAGCGGTTTAGTGGGTTTCTCGGCTCTCTTT.

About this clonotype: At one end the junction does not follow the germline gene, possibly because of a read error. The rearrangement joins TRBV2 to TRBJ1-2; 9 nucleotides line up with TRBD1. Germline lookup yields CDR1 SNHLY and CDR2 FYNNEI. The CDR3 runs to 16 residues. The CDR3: CASSLTQGAVSYGYTF. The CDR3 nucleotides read TGTGCTAGCAGTTTGACACAGGGGGCGGTGAGCTATGGCTACACCTTC.

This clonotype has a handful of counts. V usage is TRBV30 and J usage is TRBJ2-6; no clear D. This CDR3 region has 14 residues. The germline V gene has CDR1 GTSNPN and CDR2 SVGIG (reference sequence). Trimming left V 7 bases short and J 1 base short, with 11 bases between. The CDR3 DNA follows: TGTGCCTATAAATCGGGTTCTGGGGCCAACGTCCTGACTTTC. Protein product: CAYKSGSGANVLTF.

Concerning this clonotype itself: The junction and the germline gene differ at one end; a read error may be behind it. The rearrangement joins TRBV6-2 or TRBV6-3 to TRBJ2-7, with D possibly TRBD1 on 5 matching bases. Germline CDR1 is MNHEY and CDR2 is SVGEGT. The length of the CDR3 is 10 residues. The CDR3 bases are TGTGTCAGCAGGGCCTACGAGCAGTACTTC. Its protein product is CVSRAYEQYF.

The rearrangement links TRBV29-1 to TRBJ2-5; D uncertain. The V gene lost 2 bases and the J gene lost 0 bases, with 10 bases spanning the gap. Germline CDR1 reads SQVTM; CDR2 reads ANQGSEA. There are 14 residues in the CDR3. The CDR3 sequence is CSVEPPGYQETQYF. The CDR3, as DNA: TGCAGCGTTGAACCCCCAGGATACCAAGAGACCCAGTACTTC.

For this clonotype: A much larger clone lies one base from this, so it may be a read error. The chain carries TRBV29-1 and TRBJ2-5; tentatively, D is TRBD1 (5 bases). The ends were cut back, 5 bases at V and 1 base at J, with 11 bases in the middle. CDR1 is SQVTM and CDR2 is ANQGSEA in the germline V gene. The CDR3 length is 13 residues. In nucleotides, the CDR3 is TGCAGCGTTAGGGGTATCCCCCAAGAGACCCAGTACTTC. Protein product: CSVRGIPQETQYF.

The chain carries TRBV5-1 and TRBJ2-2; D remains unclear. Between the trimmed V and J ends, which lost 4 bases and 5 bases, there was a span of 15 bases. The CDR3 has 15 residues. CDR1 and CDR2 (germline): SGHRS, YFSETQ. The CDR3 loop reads CASSQDGPRTGELFF. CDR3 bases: TGCGCCAGCAGCCAGGACGGTCCGCGGACCGGGGAGCTGTTTTTT.

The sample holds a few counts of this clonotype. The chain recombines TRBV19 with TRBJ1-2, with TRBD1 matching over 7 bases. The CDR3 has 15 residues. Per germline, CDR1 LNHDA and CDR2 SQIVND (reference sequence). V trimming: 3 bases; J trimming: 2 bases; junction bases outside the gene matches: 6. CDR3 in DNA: TGTGCCAGTAGTATTGGCGGGACAGAAAACTATGGCTACACCTTC. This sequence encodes CASSIGGTENYGYTF.

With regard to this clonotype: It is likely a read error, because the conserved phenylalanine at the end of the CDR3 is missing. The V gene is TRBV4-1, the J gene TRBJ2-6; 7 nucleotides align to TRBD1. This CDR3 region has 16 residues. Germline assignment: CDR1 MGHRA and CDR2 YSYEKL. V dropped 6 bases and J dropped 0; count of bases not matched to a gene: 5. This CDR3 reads CASRLNRGSGANVLTS. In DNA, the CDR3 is TGCGCCAGCAGGCTCAACAGGGGCTCTGGGGCCAACGTCCTGACTTCC.

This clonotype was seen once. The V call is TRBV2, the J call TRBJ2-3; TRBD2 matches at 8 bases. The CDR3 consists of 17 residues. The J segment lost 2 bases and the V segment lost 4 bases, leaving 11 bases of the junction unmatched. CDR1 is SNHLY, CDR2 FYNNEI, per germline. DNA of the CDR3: TGTGCCAGCAGTGCGTCCTTCGTAGCGGGGACCACAGATACGCAGTATTTT. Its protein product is CASSASFVAGTTDTQYF.

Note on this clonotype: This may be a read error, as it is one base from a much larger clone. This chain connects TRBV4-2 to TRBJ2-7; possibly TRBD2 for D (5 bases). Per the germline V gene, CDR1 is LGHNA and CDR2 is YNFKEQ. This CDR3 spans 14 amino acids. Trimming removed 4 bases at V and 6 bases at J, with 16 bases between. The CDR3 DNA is TGTGCCAGCAGCCTGGACTCCCCTTCTCCCGAGCAGTACTTC. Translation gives CASSLDSPSPEQYF.

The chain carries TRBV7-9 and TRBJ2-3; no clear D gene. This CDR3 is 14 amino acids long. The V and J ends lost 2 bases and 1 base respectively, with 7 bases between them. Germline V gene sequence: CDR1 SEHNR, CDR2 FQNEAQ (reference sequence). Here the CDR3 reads CASSLLERTDTQYF. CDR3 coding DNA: TGTGCCAGCAGCTTATTAGAACGCACAGATACGCAGTATTTT.

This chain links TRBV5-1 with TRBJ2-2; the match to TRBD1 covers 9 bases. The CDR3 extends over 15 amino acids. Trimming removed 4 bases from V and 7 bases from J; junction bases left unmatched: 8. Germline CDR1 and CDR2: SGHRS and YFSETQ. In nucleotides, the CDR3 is TGCGCCAGCAGCACCGGACAGGGGAGGAGCGGGGAGCTGTTTTTT. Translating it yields CASSTGQGRSGELFF.

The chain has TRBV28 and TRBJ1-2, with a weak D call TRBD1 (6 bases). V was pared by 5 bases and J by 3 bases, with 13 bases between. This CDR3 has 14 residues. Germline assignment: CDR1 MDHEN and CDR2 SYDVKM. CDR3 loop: CASSLLGAYYGYTF. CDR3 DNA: TGTGCCAGCAGTCTCTTGGGGGCCTACTATGGCTACACCTTC.

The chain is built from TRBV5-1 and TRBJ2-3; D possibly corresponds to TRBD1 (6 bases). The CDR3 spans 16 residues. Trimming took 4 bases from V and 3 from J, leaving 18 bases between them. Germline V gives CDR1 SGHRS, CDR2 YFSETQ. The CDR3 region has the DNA TGCGCCAGCAGCGAAGGTCAGGGGTTTTTGACAGATACGCAGTATTTT. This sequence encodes CASSEGQGFLTDTQYF.

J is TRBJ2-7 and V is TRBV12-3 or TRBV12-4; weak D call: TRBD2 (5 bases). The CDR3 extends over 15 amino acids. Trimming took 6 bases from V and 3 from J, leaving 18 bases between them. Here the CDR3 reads CASSSVGSRIYEQYF. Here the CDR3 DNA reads TGTGCCAGCAGCTCCGTTGGGAGCCGGATCTACGAGCAGTACTTC.

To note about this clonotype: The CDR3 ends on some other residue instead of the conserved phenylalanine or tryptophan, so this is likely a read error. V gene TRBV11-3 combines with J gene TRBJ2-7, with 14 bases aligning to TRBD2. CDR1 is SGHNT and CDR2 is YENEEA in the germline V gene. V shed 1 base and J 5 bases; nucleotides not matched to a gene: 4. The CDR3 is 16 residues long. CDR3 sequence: CASSLGGLAGANEQYS. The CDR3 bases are TGTGCCAGCAGCTTAGGGGGACTAGCGGGAGCAAACGAGCAGTACTCC.

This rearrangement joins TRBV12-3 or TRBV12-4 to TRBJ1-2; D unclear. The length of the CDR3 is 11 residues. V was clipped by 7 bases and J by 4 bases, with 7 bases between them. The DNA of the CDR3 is TGTGCCAGCAAAAACCTCTATGGCTACACCTTC. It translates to CASKNLYGYTF.

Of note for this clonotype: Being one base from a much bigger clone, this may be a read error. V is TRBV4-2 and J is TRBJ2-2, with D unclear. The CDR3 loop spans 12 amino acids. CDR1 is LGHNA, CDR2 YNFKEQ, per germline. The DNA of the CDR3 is TGTACCAGCAGCCAGCCTACCGGGGAGCTGTTTTTT. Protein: CTSSQPTGELFF.

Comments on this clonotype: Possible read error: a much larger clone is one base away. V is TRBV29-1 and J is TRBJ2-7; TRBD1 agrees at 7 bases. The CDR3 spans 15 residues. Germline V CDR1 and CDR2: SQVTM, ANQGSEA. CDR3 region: CRVRDRDSGSYEQYF. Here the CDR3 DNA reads TGCAGGGTTAGGGACCGGGACAGTGGATCCTACGAGCAGTACTTC.

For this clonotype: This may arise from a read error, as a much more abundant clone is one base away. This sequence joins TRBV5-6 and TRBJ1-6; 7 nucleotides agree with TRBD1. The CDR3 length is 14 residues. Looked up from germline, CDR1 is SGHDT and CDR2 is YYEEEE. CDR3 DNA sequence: TGTGTCAGCAGCTTCCCGGGACAGTCTTCACCCCTCCACTTT. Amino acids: CVSSFPGQSSPLHF.

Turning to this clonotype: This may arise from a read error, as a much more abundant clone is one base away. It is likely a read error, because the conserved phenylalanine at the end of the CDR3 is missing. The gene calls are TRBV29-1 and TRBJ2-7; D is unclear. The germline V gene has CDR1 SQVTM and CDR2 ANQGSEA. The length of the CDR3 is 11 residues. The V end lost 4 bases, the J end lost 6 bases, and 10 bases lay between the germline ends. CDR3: CSVAGAREQYI. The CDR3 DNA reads TGCAGCGTTGCGGGCGCCCGCGAGCAGTACATC.

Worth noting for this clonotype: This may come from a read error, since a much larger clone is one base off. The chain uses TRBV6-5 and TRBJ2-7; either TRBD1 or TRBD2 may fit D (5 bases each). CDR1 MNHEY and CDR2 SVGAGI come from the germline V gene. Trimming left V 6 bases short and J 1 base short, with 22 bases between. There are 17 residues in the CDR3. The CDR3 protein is CASSRVSIRGRSYEQYF. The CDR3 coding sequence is TGTGCCAGCAGCAGGGTGTCAATACGGGGAAGGTCCTACGAGCAGTACTTC.